This T cell receptor (beta chain) was found in a study of T-cell reconstitution after alpha-beta-depleted transplantation in children. CDR1 SGHTA and CDR2 FQGNSA come from the germline V gene. The CDR3 spans 15 residues. The V and J ends lost 4 bases and 5 bases respectively, with 15 bases between them. Unique molecular identifiers were incorporated during preparation of the TCRbeta library. TCRdb recomputed calls from the PCR reads with MiXCR, one row per CDR3 protein. Of roughly 500,000 distinct CDR3 sequences listed, around 16% are singletons. This clonotype was detected once. The sequencing here drew on PBMCs from the stem cell graft donor, taken from the stem cell graft. V gene TRBV7-2 combines with J gene TRBJ2-1; D unresolved. The receptor was isolated from a human donor who donated a stem cell graft to a child with acute lymphoblastic leukemia. The CDR3 is CASSSIGPLNNEQFF. CDR3 bases: TGTGCCAGCAGCTCCATTGGACCTCTTAACAATGAGCAGTTCTTC.